A selection of T cell receptor beta chains follows, all from one sample in a study of identical twins. Using its own MiXCR run on the 5' RACE reads, TCRdb lists one record per CDR3 protein. The table includes 400,000 to 600,000 distinct CDR3 sequences, about 20% detected once. These data also featured in a second study, about yellow fever vaccine responses in identical twins.

The specimen was CD4+ T cells sorted from blood. The source of these receptors is a woman between 18 and 30 years old in good health. Each CDR3 is given with its conserved first and last residue. A D gene is named only where the DNA matches it firmly. Size values are once, few and many counts, or a class for expanded clones, and some rows have none.

few,TRBJ1-3,-,TRBV9,TGTGCCAGCAGCGTAAACAGTGCTGGAAACACCATATATTTT,CASSVNSAGNTIYF
-,TRBJ2-1,TRBD1,TRBV6-5,TGTGCCAGCGGTTACTCGCGGGGACAGGTCAATGAGCAGTTCTTC,CASGYSRGQVNEQFF
few,TRBJ1-2,TRBD1,TRBV25-1,TGTGCCAGCAGCTCCGGGACAGGGGGGCAGATATATGGCTACACCTTC,CASSSGTGGQIYGYTF
-,TRBJ2-5,TRBD2,TRBV9,TGTGCCAGCAGCGTAGTCGGCGGGAGTGTAGAGACCCAGTACTTC,CASSVVGGSVETQYF
-,TRBJ2-1,-,TRBV28,TGTGCCAGCAGTTTTCCGGCGGGAAGGTCATCCTACAATGAGCAGTTCTTC,CASSFPAGRSSYNEQFF
-,TRBJ2-3,-,TRBV12-3/TRBV12-4,TGTGCCAGCAGTGAATTAGAGTGGGAGTTCACAGATACGCAGTATTTT,CASSELEWEFTDTQYF
-,TRBJ2-1,-,TRBV7-9,TGTGCCAGCCGCCCGGTGGGCTACAATGAGCAGTTCTTC,CASRPVGYNEQFF
-,TRBJ2-3,TRBD2,TRBV5-6,TGTGCCAGCTTAACTGCCGGGACTAGCGGCCGCACAGATACGCAGTATTTT,CASLTAGTSGRTDTQYF
-,TRBJ2-7,-,TRBV20-1,TGCAGTGCTTTTTCGACGGCCTCCTACGAGCAGTACTTC,CSAFSTASYEQYF
few,TRBJ2-1,-,TRBV29-1,TGCAGCGTTGTGCGGGGTCGGGATGAGCAGTTCTTC,CSVVRGRDEQFF
-,TRBJ2-1,TRBD2,TRBV7-9,TGTGCCAGCAGCTCCAGAAGCGGGAGGGCCTACAATGAGCAGTTCTTC,CASSSRSGRAYNEQFF
few,TRBJ2-3,TRBD1,TRBV28,TGTGCCAGCAGACCCACAGGGGGTAGGCCTACGCAGTATTTT,CASRPTGGRPTQYF
-,TRBJ2-7,-,TRBV28,TGTGCCAGCACCCCGGGGAACCTTGAGGAGCAGTACTTC,CASTPGNLEEQYF
-,TRBJ2-3,-,TRBV7-3,TGTGCCAGCAGCTTAAATACCGGCACAGATACGCAGTATTTT,CASSLNTGTDTQYF
-,TRBJ2-1,-,TRBV12-3/TRBV12-4,TGTGCCAGCAGTTTAGCTCTTAGGTTCAATGAGCAGTTCTTC,CASSLALRFNEQFF
-,TRBJ2-5,-,TRBV6-5,TGTGCCAGCAGTTACTCGATTGGGGGAGGAGTTCAAGAGACCCAGTACTTC,CASSYSIGGGVQETQYF
-,TRBJ2-1,-,TRBV29-1,TGCAGCGCCGAGCTAGGGGGGGTATCCAATGAGCAGTTCTTC,CSAELGGVSNEQFF
-,TRBJ2-1,-,TRBV20-1,TGCAGTGCCGACGTGGTGCGGCGGGGGCCAAACAATGAGCAGTTCTTC,CSADVVRRGPNNEQFF
-,TRBJ2-1,-,TRBV20-1,TGCAGTGCTAGAGAAGGGTTGCCAGGCGGCAATGAGCAGTTCTTC,CSAREGLPGGNEQFF
-,TRBJ2-3,-,TRBV24-1,TGTGCCACCAGTGATTTGTGGGATACGCAGTATTTT,CATSDLWDTQYF
many,TRBJ2-7,-,TRBV5-6,TGTGCCAGCAGCCCCGGTTTCTTGAGGGGTGGCGAGCAGTACTTC,CASSPGFLRGGEQYF
-,TRBJ2-2,-,TRBV24-1,TGTGCCACCAGCTCTAGCTGGGGCGTCACCGGGGAGCTGTTTTTT,CATSSSWGVTGELFF
-,TRBJ2-5,-,TRBV20-1,TGCAGTGCTAGAGTGAGGTTTGTAGGGAGGACGCAGGAGACCCAGTACTTC,CSARVRFVGRTQETQYF
-,TRBJ1-1,TRBD1,TRBV6-5,TGTGCCAGCAGGGACAGGGTGTCTGAAGCTTTCTTT,CASRDRVSEAFF
few,TRBJ2-2,-,TRBV12-3/TRBV12-4,TGTGCCAGCAGTCACACCTCACAGGGTACCGGGGAGCTGTTTTTT,CASSHTSQGTGELFF
few,TRBJ2-1,TRBD2,TRBV5-1,TGCGCCAGCAGCTTGTTACTAGCGGGAGAAGGGGATGAGCAGTTCTTC,CASSLLLAGEGDEQFF
few,TRBJ1-2,TRBD1,TRBV20-1,TGCAGTGCCGGGACAGAATATGGCTACACCTTC,CSAGTEYGYTF
few,TRBJ2-2,-,TRBV6-5,TGTGCCAGCAGTTACTCGGGGGGCACCGGGGAGCTGTTTTTT,CASSYSGGTGELFF
-,TRBJ2-7,TRBD2,TRBV6-2/TRBV6-3,TGTGCCAGCAGTCTTTACGTTCAGTCCGGGACTAGCGACTACGAGCAGTACTTC,CASSLYVQSGTSDYEQYF
few,TRBJ1-1,-,TRBV5-1,TGCGCCAGCAGCCCCTGGGACTGGGTGAACACTGAAGCTTTCTTT,CASSPWDWVNTEAFF
few,TRBJ1-1,TRBD1,TRBV12-3/TRBV12-4,TGTGCCAGCAGTCCCCAGACAGGGGAGGCTTTCTTT,CASSPQTGEAFF
-,TRBJ2-2,-,TRBV7-2,TGTGCCAGCAGCTCCCGGACGGGAACCGGGGAGCTGTTTTTT,CASSSRTGTGELFF
many,TRBJ2-7,TRBD2,TRBV20-1,TGCAGTGCACCGACTAGCGGGAGCACCTACGAGCAGTACTTC,CSAPTSGSTYEQYF
once,TRBJ2-7,TRBD1,TRBV5-6,TGTGCCAGCAGCTTGGCGCCGCGACAGGGTTTCCACGAGCAGTACTTC,CASSLAPRQGFHEQYF
-,TRBJ2-7,TRBD1,TRBV28,TGTGCCGCCACCGGACAGGGCTACGAGCAGTACTTC,CAATGQGYEQYF
-,TRBJ2-3,TRBD2,TRBV5-6,TGTGCCAGCAGCTTCCTCTCCACCGGGACTAGCGCGGGCACAGATACGCAGTATTTT,CASSFLSTGTSAGTDTQYF
-,TRBJ2-1,-,TRBV5-5,TGTGCCAGCAGCTTAGGGGGGGGGAAGAATGAGCAGTTCTTC,CASSLGGGKNEQFF
few,TRBJ1-5,-,TRBV3-1,TGTGCCAGCAGCGACGGGGAGAGCAATCAGCCCCAGCATTTT,CASSDGESNQPQHF
few,TRBJ2-3,-,TRBV6-1,TGTGCCAGCAGGCCTAACGAGGACAGACTCTATACGCAGTATTTT,CASRPNEDRLYTQYF
many,TRBJ2-7,-,TRBV5-6,TGTGCCAGCAGCTTGTATAGCTACGAGCAGTACTTC,CASSLYSYEQYF
-,TRBJ2-2,-,TRBV25-1,TGTGCCAGCAGCCTCAGACAGTCTGTGAATACCGGGGAGCTGTTTTTT,CASSLRQSVNTGELFF
few,TRBJ2-7,TRBD2,TRBV2,TGTGCCAGCAGTGAAGTAGCGGGAGGTCAGAATGTGTACTTC,CASSEVAGGQNVYF
-,TRBJ1-5,-,TRBV5-1,TGCGCCAGCAGCACCCGCCCTGGCAATCAGCCCCAGCATTTT,CASSTRPGNQPQHF
many,TRBJ2-3,TRBD2,TRBV7-2,TGTGCCAGCAGCCCCCTAGCGGGGGGGGGCCCAGATACGCAGTATTTT,CASSPLAGGGPDTQYF
few,TRBJ2-5,TRBD1,TRBV24-1,TGTGCCACCAGTGACCGGACAGGGGTTGGCTGGACCCAGTACTTC,CATSDRTGVGWTQYF
-,TRBJ1-4,-,TRBV10-3,TGTGCCATCACCCCGGACTCTAATGAAAAACTGTTTTTT,CAITPDSNEKLFF
few,TRBJ2-1,TRBD2,TRBV28,TGTGCCAGCCCACCAGCGGGGGTTTCCTACAATGAGCAGTTCTTC,CASPPAGVSYNEQFF
few,TRBJ2-1,-,TRBV7-8,TGTGCCAGCAGCTTAATGGCCGCATCCTACAATGAGCAGTTCTTC,CASSLMAASYNEQFF
few,TRBJ1-5,-,TRBV15,TGTGCCACCAGCAGAGGACGTAGCAATCAGCCCCAGCATTTT,CATSRGRSNQPQHF
-,TRBJ2-1,-,TRBV9,TGTGCCAGCAGCCTCCAGCTTCAGGGGAACAATGAGCAGTTCTTC,CASSLQLQGNNEQFF